One T cell receptor beta chain is described in this entry. This record comes from a study of blood T cell repertoires in COVID-19. The overall study: The study drew acute and convalescent COVID-19 samples from the United States, Italy and Spain. PBMCs, B-cell-depleted T cells, or T cells provided the cDNA or gDNA that made up the material.

The germline V gene has CDR1 SNHLY and CDR2 FYNNEI. The length of the CDR3 is 15 residues. V shed 7 bases, J shed 0 bases, and the junction held 6 bases outside the gene matches. The data were produced by immunoSEQ multiplex PCR, yet TCRdb's version contains in-frame clones alone and is incomplete. The repertoire holds some 160,000 clones, with around 90% as singletons. The material sequenced was peripheral blood. This clonotype was obtained from a man between 60 and 75 years old with acute or convalescent COVID-19. The gene calls are TRBV2 and TRBJ2-3; 8 bases align to TRBD2. The CDR3 region is CASILSGASTDTQYF. The CDR3 region has the DNA TGTGCCAGCATACTTAGCGGGGCTAGCACAGATACGCAGTATTTT. Supplemented by reference TRBV2 and TRBJ2-3, the full variable domain reads EPEVTQTPSHQVTQMGQEVILRCVPISNHLYFYWYRQILGQKVEFLVSFYNNEISEKSEIFDDQFSVERPDGSNFTLKIRSTKLEDSAMYFCASILSGASTDTQYFGPGTRLTVL.